Listed below are T cell receptor beta chains from one sample, sequenced in a study of shared clonotypes between healthy human individuals. Sequencing used immunoSEQ multiplex PCR; TCRdb keeps in-frame clones, though not all of them. The repertoire consists of around 1 million clones, with around 80% occurring once and the leading ten covering over 1.3%. Sequencing was carried out using memory CD4+ T cells sorted from blood. These receptors all come from a man between 18 and 35 years old in good health. CDR3s include the opening cysteine and the closing phenylalanine or tryptophan. D genes are given only for firm matches. Clone size is shown for a subset of rows, as once, few, many or a class of expanded clone.

clone_size d_call j_call v_call cdr3_aa cdr3_nt
. TRBD1 TRBJ1-2 TRBV6-5 CASREAGGGYGYTF TGTGCCAGCAGGGAAGCAGGGGGCGGCTATGGCTACACCTTC
. . TRBJ2-3 TRBV4-1 CASSLRGTDTQYF TGCGCCAGCAGCCTTCGGGGCACAGATACGCAGTATTTT
. TRBD2 TRBJ2-2 TRBV4-1 CASSQASGRGTGELFF TGCGCCAGCAGCCAAGCCAGCGGGAGGGGCACCGGGGAGCTGTTTTTT
. TRBD1 TRBJ1-2 TRBV5-4 CASSPVGGANYGYTF TGTGCCAGCAGCCCGGTAGGGGGCGCGAACTATGGCTACACCTTC
. . TRBJ1-4 TRBV6-1 CASSGGGRPNEKLFF TGTGCCAGCAGTGGGGGGGGGCGGCCTAATGAAAAACTGTTTTTT
. . TRBJ1-1 TRBV7-2 CASSLSASNTEAFF TGTGCCAGCAGCTTATCGGCTTCAAACACTGAAGCTTTCTTT
. . TRBJ2-3 TRBV5-1 CASSLRTGTDTQYF TGCGCCAGCAGCCTGCGAACAGGGACAGATACGCAGTATTTT
. . TRBJ2-3 TRBV2 CARAITGGYTDTQYF TGTGCCAGAGCGATAACAGGTGGTTACACAGATACGCAGTATTTT
. . TRBJ2-1 TRBV20-1 CSARADNEQFF TGCAGTGCTAGAGCGGACAATGAGCAGTTCTTC
. . TRBJ2-2 TRBV19 CASSRGDNTGELFF TGTGCCAGTAGTAGAGGGGACAACACCGGGGAGCTGTTTTTT
. TRBD1 TRBJ2-7 TRBV6-9 CASPHSGTGPYEQYF TGTGCCAGCCCCCACTCCGGGACAGGCCCCTACGAGCAGTACTTC
. TRBD1 TRBJ1-5 TRBV2 CASSDMTGSNQPQHF TGTGCCAGCAGTGATATGACAGGGAGCAATCAGCCCCAGCATTTT
few . TRBJ2-1 TRBV4-3 CASSHPSGLASDEQFF TGCGCCAGCAGCCACCCCTCAGGTCTAGCAAGCGATGAGCAGTTCTTC
. TRBD2 TRBJ2-3 TRBV9 CASSAMGGATDTQYF TGTGCCAGCAGCGCCATGGGAGGGGCAACAGATACGCAGTATTTT
. TRBD1 TRBJ1-3 TRBV7-2 CASSLGQANSGNTIYF TGTGCCAGCAGCCTAGGACAGGCGAACTCTGGAAACACCATATATTTT
. . TRBJ2-1 TRBV11-2 CASSLEAIGEQFF TGTGCCAGCAGCTTAGAAGCTATTGGTGAGCAGTTCTTC
few TRBD2 TRBJ2-2 TRBV18 CASSRPTSGSSGGELFF TGTGCCAGCTCACGACCGACTAGCGGGAGTTCGGGCGGGGAGCTGTTTTTT
many TRBD1 TRBJ2-1 TRBV23-1 CASRVGTGGAWFPYNEQFF TGCGCCAGCAGGGTAGGCACAGGGGGCGCCTGGTTCCCCTACAATGAGCAGTTCTTC
. TRBD2 TRBJ2-3 TRBV18 CASSPQGTSGTDTQYF TGTGCCAGCTCACCGCAGGGGACTAGTGGTACAGATACGCAGTATTTT
. TRBD2 TRBJ2-7 TRBV5-6 CASSLALGGLPLFREQYF TGTGCCAGCAGCTTGGCCCTGGGGGGACTACCATTATTCCGCGAGCAGTACTTC
many . TRBJ1-1 TRBV27 CASSRLSDRNTEAFF TGTGCCAGCAGCCGATTATCGGACAGGAACACTGAAGCTTTCTTT
few . TRBJ1-1 TRBV7-9 CASSVQGPEAFF TGTGCCAGCAGTGTTCAGGGACCTGAAGCTTTCTTT
. . TRBJ1-1 TRBV5-6 CASSLRRAEAFF TGTGCCAGCAGCTTGCGGAGGGCTGAAGCTTTCTTT
once . TRBJ1-1 TRBV27 CASSFRGGGTEAFF TGTGCCAGCAGTTTTCGAGGGGGAGGCACTGAAGCTTTCTTT
once TRBD1 TRBJ1-4 TRBV28 CASSGQGFGEKLFF TGTGCCAGCAGTGGACAGGGTTTTGGTGAAAAACTGTTTTTT
few . TRBJ2-7 TRBV30 CAWSNRAYEQYF TGTGCCTGGAGTAACAGAGCCTACGAGCAGTACTTC
. . TRBJ2-7 TRBV6-1 CASSALYEQYF TGTGCCAGCAGTGCCCTCTACGAGCAGTACTTC
. TRBD2 TRBJ2-1 TRBV19 CASSMRLALVYNEQFF TGTGCCAGTAGTATGAGACTAGCGCTCGTCTACAATGAGCAGTTCTTC
. . TRBJ2-7 TRBV4-1 CASSQAPWGEQYF TGCGCCAGCAGCCAAGCTCCCTGGGGCGAGCAGTACTTC
. TRBD1 TRBJ2-1 TRBV29-1 CSVDQGTGYSYFYNEQFF TGCAGCGTTGATCAAGGGACAGGGTATTCCTACTTCTACAATGAGCAGTTCTTC
. TRBD2 TRBJ2-3 TRBV6-5 CASNQREGTDTQYF TGTGCCAGCAACCAGCGGGAAGGCACAGATACGCAGTATTTT
. TRBD2 TRBJ2-1 TRBV5-1 CASSFRTSGTYNEQFF TGCGCCAGCAGCTTTCGGACTAGCGGGACTTACAATGAGCAGTTCTTC